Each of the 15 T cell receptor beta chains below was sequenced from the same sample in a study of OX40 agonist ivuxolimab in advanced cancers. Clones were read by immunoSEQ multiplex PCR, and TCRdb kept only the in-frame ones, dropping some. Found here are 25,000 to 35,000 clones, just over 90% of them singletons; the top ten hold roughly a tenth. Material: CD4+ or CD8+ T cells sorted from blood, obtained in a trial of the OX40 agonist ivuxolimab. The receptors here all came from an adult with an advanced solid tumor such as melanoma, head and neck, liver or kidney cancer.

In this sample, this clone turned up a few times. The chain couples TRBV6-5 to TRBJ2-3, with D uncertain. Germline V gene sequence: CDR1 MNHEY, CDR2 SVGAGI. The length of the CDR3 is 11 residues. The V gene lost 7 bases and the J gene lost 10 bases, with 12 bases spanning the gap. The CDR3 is CASTRGLSQYF. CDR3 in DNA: TGTGCCAGCACCCGTGGGCTGTCGCAGTATTTT.

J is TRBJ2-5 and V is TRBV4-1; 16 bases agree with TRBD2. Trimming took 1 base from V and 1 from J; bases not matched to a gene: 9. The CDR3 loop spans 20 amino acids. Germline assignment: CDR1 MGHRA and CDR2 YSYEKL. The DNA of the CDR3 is TGCGCCAGCAGCCAAGCTCAACCGGGACTAGCGGGAGGGATCCAAGAGACCCAGTACTTC. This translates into CASSQAQPGLAGGIQETQYF.

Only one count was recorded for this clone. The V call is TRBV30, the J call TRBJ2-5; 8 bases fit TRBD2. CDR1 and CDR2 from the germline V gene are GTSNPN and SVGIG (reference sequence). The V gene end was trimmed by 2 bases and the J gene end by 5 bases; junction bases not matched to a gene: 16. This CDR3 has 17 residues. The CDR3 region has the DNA TGTGCCTGGAGTACGAGCCCTCGGACTAGCTGGGTGGAGACCCAGTACTTC. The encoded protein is CAWSTSPRTSWVETQYF. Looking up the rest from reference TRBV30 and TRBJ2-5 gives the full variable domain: SQTIHQWPATLVQPVGSPLSLECTVEGTSNPNLYWYRQAAGRGLQLLFYSVGIGQISSEVPQNLSASRPQDRQFILSSKKLLLSDSGFYLCAWSTSPRTSWVETQYFGPGTRLLVL.

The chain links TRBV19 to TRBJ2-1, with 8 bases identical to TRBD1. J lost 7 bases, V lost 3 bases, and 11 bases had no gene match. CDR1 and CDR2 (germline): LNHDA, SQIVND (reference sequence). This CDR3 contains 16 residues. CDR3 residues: CASSIRQGAISNEQFF. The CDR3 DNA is TGTGCCAGTAGTATTCGCCAGGGGGCAATATCAAATGAGCAGTTCTTC.

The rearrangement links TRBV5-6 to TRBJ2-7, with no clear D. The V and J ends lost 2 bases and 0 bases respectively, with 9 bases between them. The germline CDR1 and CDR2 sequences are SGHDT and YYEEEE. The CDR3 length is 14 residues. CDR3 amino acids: CASSFTSSSYEQYF. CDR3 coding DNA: TGTGCCAGCAGCTTCACGTCTAGCTCCTACGAGCAGTACTTC.

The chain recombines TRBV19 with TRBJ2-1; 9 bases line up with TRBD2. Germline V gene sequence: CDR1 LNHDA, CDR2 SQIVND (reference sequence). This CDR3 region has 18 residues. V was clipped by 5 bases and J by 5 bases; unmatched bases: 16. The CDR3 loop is CASSPGTSTFYPDNEQFF. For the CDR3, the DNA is TGTGCCAGTAGTCCTGGGACTAGCACTTTTTACCCCGACAATGAGCAGTTCTTC.

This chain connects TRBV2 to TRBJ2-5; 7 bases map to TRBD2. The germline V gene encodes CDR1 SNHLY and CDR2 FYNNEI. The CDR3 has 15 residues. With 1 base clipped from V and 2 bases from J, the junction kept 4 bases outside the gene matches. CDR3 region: CASSEDSGPQETQYF. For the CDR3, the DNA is TGTGCCAGCAGTGAAGATAGCGGGCCACAAGAGACCCAGTACTTC.

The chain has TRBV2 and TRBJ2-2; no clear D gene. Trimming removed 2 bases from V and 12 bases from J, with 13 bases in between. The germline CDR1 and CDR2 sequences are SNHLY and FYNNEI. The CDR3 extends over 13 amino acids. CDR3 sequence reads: CASSEYDLRKLFF. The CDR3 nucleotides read TGTGCCAGCAGTGAATATGACCTTCGGAAGCTGTTTTTT.

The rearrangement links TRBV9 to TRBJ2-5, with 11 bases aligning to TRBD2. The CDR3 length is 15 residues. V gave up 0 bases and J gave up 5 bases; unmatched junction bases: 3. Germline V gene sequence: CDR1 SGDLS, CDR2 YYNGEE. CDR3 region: CASSVGLAGGETQYF. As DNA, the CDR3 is TGTGCCAGCAGCGTAGGGCTAGCGGGAGGTGAGACCCAGTACTTC.

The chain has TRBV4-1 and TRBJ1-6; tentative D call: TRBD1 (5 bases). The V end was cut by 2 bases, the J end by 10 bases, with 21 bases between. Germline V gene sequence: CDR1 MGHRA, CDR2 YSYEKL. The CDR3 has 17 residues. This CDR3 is CASSQSGTGAGGSPLHF. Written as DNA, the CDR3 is TGCGCCAGCAGCCAATCCGGAACTGGGGCGGGAGGGTCACCCCTCCACTTT.

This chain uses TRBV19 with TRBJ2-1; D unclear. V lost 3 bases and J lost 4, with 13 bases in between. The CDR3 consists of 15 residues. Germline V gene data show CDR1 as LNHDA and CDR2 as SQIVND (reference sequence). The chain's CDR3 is CASSMMRRFYNEQFF. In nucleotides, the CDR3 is TGTGCCAGTAGTATGATGCGGCGATTTTACAATGAGCAGTTCTTC.

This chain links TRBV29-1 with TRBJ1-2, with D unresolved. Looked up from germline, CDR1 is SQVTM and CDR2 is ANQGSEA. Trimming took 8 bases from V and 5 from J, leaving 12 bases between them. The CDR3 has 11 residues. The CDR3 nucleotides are TGCAGCACTGTCAGACGGTATGGCTACACCTTC. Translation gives CSTVRRYGYTF.

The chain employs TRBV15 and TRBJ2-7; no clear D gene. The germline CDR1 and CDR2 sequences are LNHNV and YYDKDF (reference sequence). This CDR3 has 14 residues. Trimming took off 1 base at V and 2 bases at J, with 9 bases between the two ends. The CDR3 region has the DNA TGTGCCACCAGCAGAGGTACTTCTCCCTACGAGCAGTACTTC. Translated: CATSRGTSPYEQYF.

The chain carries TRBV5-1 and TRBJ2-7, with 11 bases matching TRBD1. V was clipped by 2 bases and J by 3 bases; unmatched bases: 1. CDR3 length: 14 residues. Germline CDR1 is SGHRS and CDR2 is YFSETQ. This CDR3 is CASSFGTGGYEQYF. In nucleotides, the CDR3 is TGCGCCAGCAGCTTCGGGACAGGGGGCTACGAGCAGTACTTC.

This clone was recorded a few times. The CDR3 sequence: CASSIPWTDYYGYTF. In DNA form, the CDR3 reads TGTGCCAGTAGTATCCCCTGGACAGACTACTATGGCTACACCTTC. The chain has TRBV19 and TRBJ1-2, with D possibly matching TRBD1 (6 bases). With 3 bases removed from V and 3 bases from J, the gap between germline ends came to 14 bases. CDR1 and CDR2 from the germline V gene are LNHDA and SQIVND (reference sequence). The CDR3 loop spans 15 amino acids. The whole variable domain, filled in from reference TRBV19 and TRBJ1-2, reads DGGITQSPKYLFRKEGQNVTLSCEQNLNHDAMYWYRQDPGQGLRLIYYSQIVNDFQKGDIAEGYSVSREKKESFPLTVTSAQKNPTAFYLCASSIPWTDYYGYTFGSGTRLTVV.